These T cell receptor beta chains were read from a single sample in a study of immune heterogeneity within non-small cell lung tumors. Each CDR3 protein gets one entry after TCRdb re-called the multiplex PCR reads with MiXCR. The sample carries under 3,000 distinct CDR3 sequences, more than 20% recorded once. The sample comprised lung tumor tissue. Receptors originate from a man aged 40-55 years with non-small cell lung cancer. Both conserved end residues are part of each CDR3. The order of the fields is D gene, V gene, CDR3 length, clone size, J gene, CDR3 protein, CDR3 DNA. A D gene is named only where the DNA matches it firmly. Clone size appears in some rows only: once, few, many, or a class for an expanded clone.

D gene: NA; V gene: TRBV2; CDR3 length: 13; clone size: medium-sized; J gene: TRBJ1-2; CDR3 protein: CASRPGTVYGYTF; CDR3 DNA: TGTGCCAGCAGGCCCGGGACGGTCTATGGCTACACCTTC
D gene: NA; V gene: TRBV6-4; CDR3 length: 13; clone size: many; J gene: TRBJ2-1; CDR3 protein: CASSDSDNNEQFF; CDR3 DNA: TGTGCCAGCAGTGACTCTGACAACAATGAGCAGTTCTTC
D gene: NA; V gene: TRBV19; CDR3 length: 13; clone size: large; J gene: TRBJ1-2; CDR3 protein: CASSIGTWDGYTF; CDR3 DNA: TGTGCCAGTAGTATCGGAACTTGGGATGGCTACACCTTC
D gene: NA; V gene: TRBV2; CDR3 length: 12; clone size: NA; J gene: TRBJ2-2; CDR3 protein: CAILLEVGELFF; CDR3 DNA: TGTGCCATTCTCTTAGAGGTCGGGGAGCTGTTTTTT
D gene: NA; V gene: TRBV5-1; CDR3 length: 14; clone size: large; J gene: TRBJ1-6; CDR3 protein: CASMLGFKGSPLHF; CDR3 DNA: TGCGCCAGCATGTTGGGTTTTAAGGGATCACCCCTCCACTTT
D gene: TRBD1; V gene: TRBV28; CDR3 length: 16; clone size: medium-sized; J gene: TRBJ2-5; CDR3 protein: CASSLGQGATQETQYF; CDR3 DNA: TGTGCCAGCAGTTTGGGACAGGGAGCAACCCAAGAGACCCAGTACTTC
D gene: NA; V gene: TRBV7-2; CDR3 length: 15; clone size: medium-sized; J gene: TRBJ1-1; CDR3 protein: CASSLDPDWVTEAFF; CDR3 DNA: TGTGCCAGCAGCTTAGATCCAGATTGGGTGACTGAAGCTTTCTTT
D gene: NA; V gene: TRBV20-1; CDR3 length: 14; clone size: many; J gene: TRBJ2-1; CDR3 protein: CSARVSGVINEQFF; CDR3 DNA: TGCAGTGCTAGAGTTTCAGGGGTTATCAATGAGCAGTTCTTC
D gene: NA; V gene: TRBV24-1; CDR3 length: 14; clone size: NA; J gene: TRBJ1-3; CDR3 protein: CATSDSGVGNTIYF; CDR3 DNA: TGTGCCACCAGTGATTCAGGGGTTGGAAACACCATATATTTT
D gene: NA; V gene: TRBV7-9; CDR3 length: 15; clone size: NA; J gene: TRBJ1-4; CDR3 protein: CASTLYQEISEKLFF; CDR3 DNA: TGTGCCAGCACCCTCTATCAGGAAATCAGTGAAAAACTGTTTTTT
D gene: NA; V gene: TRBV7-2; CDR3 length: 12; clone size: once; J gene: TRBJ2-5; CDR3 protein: CASSLAQETQYF; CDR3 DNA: TGTGCCAGCAGCTTAGCCCAGGAGACCCAGTACTTC
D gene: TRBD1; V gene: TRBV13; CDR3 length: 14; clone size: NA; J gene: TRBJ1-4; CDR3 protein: CASNEQGNSEKLFF; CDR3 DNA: TGTGCCAGCAACGAACAGGGGAATAGCGAAAAACTGTTTTTT
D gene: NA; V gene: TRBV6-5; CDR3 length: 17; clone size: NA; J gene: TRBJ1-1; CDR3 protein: CASSYTRGRITNTEAFF; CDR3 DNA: TGTGCCAGCAGTTACACGAGGGGACGGATTACGAACACTGAAGCTTTCTTT
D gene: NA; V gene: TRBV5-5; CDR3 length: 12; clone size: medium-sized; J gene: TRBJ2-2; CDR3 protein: CASSLDGGELFF; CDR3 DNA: TGTGCCAGCAGCTTGGATGGGGGGGAGCTGTTTTTT
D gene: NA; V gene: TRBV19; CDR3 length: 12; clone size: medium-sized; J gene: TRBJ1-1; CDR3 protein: CASSTSRVSAFF; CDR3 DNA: TGTGCCAGTAGTACGTCCCGGGTCTCCGCTTTCTTT
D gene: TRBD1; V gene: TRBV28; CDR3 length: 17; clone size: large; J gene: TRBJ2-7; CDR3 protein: CASSLGFEDRGQYEQYF; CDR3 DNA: TGTGCCAGCAGTTTAGGGTTTGAGGACAGGGGGCAGTACGAGCAGTACTTC
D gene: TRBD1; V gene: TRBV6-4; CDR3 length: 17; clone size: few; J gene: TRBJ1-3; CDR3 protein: CASCRTGGIFSGNTIYF; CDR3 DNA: TGTGCCAGCTGTAGGACAGGGGGGATATTCTCCGGAAACACCATATATTTT
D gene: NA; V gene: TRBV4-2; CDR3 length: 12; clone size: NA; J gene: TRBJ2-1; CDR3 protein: CASSQLANEHFF; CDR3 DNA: TGTGCCAGCAGCCAACTAGCCAATGAGCATTTCTTC
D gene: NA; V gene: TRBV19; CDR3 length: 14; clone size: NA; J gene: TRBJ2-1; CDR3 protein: CASSMGLALNEQFF; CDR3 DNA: TGTGCCAGTAGTATGGGCCTAGCGCTCAATGAGCAGTTCTTC
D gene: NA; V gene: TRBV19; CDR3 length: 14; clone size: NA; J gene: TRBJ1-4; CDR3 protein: CASSFGATNEKLFF; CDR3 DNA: TGTGCCAGTAGCTTCGGTGCAACTAATGAAAAACTGTTTTTT
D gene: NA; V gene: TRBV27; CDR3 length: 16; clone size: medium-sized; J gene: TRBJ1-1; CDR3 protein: CASSLLGRGLNTEAFF; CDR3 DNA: TGTGCCAGCAGTTTGTTGGGCCGGGGGTTGAACACTGAAGCTTTCTTT
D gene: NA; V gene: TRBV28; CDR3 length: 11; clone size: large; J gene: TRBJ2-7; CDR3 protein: CASSFEYEQYF; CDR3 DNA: TGTGCCAGCAGTTTCGAATACGAGCAGTACTTC
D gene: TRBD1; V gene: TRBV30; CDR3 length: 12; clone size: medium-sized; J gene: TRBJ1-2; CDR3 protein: CASDRGPYGYTF; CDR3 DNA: TGTGCCTCGGACAGGGGACCCTATGGCTACACCTTC
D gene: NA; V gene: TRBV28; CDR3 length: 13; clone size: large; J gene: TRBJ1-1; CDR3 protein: CASSLMEDTEAFF; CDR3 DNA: TGTGCCAGCAGTTTAATGGAAGACACTGAAGCTTTCTTT
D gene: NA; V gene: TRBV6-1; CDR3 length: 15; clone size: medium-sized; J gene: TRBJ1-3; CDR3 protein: CASSEEESSGNTIYF; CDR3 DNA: TGTGCCAGCAGTGAAGAGGAGAGCTCTGGAAACACCATATATTTT
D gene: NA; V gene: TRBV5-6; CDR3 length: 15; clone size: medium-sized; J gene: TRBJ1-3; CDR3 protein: CASSLFREGGNTIYF; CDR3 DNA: TGTGCCAGCAGCTTGTTTAGGGAAGGAGGAAACACCATATATTTT
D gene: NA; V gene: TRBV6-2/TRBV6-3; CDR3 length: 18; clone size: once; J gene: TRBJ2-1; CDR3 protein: CASSYSPTNGRGGNEQFF; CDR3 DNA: TGTGCCAGCAGTTACTCCCCGACTAACGGGAGAGGTGGGAATGAGCAGTTCTTC
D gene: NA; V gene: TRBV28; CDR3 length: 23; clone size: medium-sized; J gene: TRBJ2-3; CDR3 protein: CASSLRFILKGRSPRQTTDTQYF; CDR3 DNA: TGTGCCAGCAGTTTAAGGTTTATTCTGAAGGGGCGATCCCCAAGACAAACCACAGATACGCAGTATTTT
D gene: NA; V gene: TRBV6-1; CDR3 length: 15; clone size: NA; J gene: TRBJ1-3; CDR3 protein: CANSEEESSGNTIYF; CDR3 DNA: TGTGCCAACAGCGAGGAGGAGAGCTCTGGAAACACCATATATTTT
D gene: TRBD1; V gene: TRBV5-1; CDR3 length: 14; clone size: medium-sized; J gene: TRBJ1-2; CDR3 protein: CASKETGTLGGYTF; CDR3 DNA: TGCGCCAGCAAAGAGACAGGGACTCTTGGTGGCTACACCTTC
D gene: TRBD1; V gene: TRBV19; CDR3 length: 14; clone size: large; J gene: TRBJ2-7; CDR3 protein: CASSITGGGHEQYF; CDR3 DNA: TGTGCCAGTAGTATTACAGGGGGCGGACACGAGCAGTACTTC
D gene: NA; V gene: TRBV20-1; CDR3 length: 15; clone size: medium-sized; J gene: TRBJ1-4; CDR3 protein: CSGASMGQGGEKLFF; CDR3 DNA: TGCAGTGGGGCCTCGATGGGGCAGGGAGGTGAAAAACTGTTTTTT